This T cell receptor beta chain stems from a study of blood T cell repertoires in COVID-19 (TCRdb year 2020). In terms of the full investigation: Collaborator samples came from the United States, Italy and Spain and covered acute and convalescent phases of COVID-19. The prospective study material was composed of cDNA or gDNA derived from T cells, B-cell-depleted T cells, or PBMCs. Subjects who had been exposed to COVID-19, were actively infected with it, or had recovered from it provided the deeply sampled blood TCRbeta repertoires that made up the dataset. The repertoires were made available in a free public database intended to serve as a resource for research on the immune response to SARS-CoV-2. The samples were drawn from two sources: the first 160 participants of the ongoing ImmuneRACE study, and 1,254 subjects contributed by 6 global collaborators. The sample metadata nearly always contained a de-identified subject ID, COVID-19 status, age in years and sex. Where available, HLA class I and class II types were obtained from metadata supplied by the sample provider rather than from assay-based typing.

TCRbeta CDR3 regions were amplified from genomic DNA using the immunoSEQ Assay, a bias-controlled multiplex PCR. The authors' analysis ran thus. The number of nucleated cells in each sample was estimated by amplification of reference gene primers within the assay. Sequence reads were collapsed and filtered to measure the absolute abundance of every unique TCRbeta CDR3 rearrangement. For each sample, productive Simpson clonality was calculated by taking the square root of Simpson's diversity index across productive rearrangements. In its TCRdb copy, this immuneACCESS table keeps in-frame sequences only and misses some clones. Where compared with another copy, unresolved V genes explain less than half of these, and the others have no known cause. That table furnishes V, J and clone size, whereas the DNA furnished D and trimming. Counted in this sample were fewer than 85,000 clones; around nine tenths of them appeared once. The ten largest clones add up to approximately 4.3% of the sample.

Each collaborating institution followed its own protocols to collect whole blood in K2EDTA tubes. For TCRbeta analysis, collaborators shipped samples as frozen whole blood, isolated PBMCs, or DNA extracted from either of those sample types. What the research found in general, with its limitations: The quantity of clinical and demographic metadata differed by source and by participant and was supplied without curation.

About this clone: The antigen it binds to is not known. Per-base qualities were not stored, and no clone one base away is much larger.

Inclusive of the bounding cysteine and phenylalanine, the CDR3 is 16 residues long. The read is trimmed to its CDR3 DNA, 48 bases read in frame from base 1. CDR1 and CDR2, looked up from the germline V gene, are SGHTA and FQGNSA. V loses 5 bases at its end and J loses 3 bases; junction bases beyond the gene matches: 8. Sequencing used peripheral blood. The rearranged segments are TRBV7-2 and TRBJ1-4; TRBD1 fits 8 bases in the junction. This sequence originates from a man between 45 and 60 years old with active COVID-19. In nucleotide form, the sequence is TGTGCCAGCAGCGACCTAGACAGGGGTTCTAATGAAAAACTGTTTTTT. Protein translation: CASSDLDRGSNEKLFF. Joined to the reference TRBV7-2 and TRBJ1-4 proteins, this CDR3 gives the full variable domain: GAGVSQSPSNKVTEKGKDVELRCDPISGHTALYWYRQSLGQGLEFLIYFQGNSAPDKSGLPSDRFSAERTGGSVSTLTIQRTQQEDSAVYLCASSDLDRGSNEKLFFGSGTQLSVL.